This T cell receptor beta chain came from a study of identical twins (dated by TCRdb to the mid-2010s). Context from the whole study: The study deep-sequenced TCR alpha and beta repertoires from monozygotic twins, unrelated adults of various ages and cord blood to test whether fetal clonotypes persist. To rule out contamination, the twin experiments were replicated at different times with different library preparation protocols.

Only healthy Caucasian donors were included. Three unrelated non-twin adults were also sequenced: a male aged 18 to 30, a male aged 50 to 60 and a female aged 50 to 60. Miltenyi CD45RO+ enrichment and human naive T-cell isolation kits were used to isolate memory (CD45RO+) and naive T cells from PBMC. Beyond this particular receptor, the publication reports: In monozygotic twins, recombination models systematically underestimated out-of-frame TCR alpha sharing, but the models matched the sharing seen between unrelated individuals. Abundant cord blood beta clonotypes carried fewer insertions; young adult naive repertoires showed a weaker similar trend, while memory repertoires showed none. Compared with coincidental sharing between unrelated individuals, an excess of low generation-probability sequences was observed among out-of-frame TCR alpha sequences shared between twins. Because the same donors could not be followed over many years, the conclusions relied on cross-sectional statistical analysis. Invariant T cells such as MAIT and iNKT could partly confound zero-insertion analyses, although diverse VJ usage argued against such confounding for most clonotypes. Excess twin sharing in beta out-of-frame sequences was weaker because fewer shared sequences lowered the signal-to-noise ratio.

This clonotype showed up many times. The antigen it binds to is not known. Base quality data are lacking; no much larger clone is found one base away. Libraries came from 5' RACE. Sequencing took place on an Illumina HiSeq 2000. A universal primer binding site was introduced by template switching, and a unique molecular identifier was present in the final cDNA, enabling accurate counting of TCR cDNA molecules. Specific primers in the conserved constant-segment region were used to synthesize first-strand cDNA for the TCR alpha and beta chains. To control for contamination, every cDNA library was double barcoded, receiving both a SMART-Mk sample barcode and Illumina barcodes. Two successive PCR steps introduced TruSeq adapter sequences along with Illumina sample barcodes. The Illumina HiSeq platform was used with custom primers to sequence TCR alpha and beta cDNA libraries. The authors processed their data as follows. Unique molecular identifiers were extracted from raw reads with MiGEC, and CDR3 positions were determined with MiXCR. Recombination models were inferred per individual with the repgenHMM and IGoR tools using an EM algorithm. The tcR package in R was used for shared clonotype analysis, with sharing normalized by the product of cloneset sizes. To study raw recombination without the effects of thymic and clonal selection, out-of-frame nonproductive sequences were analyzed. TCRdb applied fastp at Q25 and MiXCR to the public reads, then kept only in-frame beta chains. Identical CDR3 proteins give one entry, which carries the most common genes and DNA. These V and J calls originate from TCRdb's pipeline instead of the authors' own analysis. Here the sample has hundreds of thousands of distinct CDR3 sequences; 6% to 6.5% occur a single time. The leading ten clones occupy 1.5% to 2% of the sample.

Looking up the germline V gene yields CDR1 SGHRS and CDR2 YFSETQ. Trimming takes 2 bases from V and 12 bases from J, and the germline ends sit 6 bases apart. The CDR3, from cysteine to valine, totals 9 residues. Just CDR3 DNA is preserved here, 27 bases in frame from base 1. The specimen sequenced was naive T cells sorted from blood. The cell subset or site label of this sample denotes: cells isolated with a human naive T-cell isolation kit. This sequence uses TRBV5-1 and TRBJ2-7; no D gene is confidently identified. The clonotype comes from a man between 18 and 29 years old in good health. The CDR3 loop reads CASSFSRYV. In nucleotide form, the sequence is TGCGCCAGCAGCTTTTCACGGTACGTC.